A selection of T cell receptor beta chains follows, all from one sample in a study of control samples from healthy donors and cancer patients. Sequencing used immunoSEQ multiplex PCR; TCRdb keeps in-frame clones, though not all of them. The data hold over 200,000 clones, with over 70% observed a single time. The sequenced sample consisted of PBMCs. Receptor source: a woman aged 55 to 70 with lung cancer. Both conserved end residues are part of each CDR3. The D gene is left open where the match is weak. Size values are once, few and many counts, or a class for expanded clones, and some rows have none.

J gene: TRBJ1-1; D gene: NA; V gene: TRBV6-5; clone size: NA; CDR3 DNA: TGTGCCAGCAGTTCATCCCGGGCAGTACCTGAAGCTTTCTTT; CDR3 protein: CASSSSRAVPEAFF
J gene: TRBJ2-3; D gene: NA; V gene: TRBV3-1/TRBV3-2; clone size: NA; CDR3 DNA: TGTGCCAGCAGCCCCTCGCGACAGGCTCGGCAGTATTTT; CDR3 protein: CASSPSRQARQYF
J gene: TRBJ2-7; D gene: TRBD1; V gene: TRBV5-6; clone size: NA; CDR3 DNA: TGTGCCAGCAGCTTGGGATGGACAGGGGGCTTCTACGAGCAGTACTTC; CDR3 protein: CASSLGWTGGFYEQYF
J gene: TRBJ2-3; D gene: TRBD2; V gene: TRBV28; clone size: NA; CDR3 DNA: TGTGCCAGCAGCGACACTAGCGGGAGGGCCCATACGCAGTATTTT; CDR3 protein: CASSDTSGRAHTQYF
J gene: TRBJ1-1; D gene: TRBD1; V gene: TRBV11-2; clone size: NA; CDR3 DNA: TGTGCCAGCAGCTTAGTCTGGGACAGGGGAGAGAACACTGAAGCTTTCTTT; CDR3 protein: CASSLVWDRGENTEAFF
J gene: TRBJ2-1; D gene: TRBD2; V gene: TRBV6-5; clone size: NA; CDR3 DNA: TGTGCCGGGGGTTTAGCGGGGGGCTACAATGAGCAGTTCTTC; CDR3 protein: CAGGLAGGYNEQFF
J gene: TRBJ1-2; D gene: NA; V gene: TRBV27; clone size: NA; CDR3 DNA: TGTGCCAGCAGTTTATTGCAGGGGAGTAACTATGGCTACACCTTC; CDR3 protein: CASSLLQGSNYGYTF
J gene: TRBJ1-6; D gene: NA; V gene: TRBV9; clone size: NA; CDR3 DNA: TGTGCCAGCAGCGTAGTCGATGAAAATTCACCCCTCCACTTT; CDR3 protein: CASSVVDENSPLHF
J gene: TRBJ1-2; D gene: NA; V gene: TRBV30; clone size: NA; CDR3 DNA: TGTGCCTGGAGTGAGGCAGGGGTGGGATATGGCTACACCTTC; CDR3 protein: CAWSEAGVGYGYTF
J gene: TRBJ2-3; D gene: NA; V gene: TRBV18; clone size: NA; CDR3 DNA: TGTGCCAGCTCACCTATGGCTCCGGGACGGGACACAGATACGCAGTATTTT; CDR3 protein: CASSPMAPGRDTDTQYF
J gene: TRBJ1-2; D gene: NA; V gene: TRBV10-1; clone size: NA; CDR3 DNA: TGCGCCAGCAGTCCAGGGGAGCTCTATGGCTACACCTTC; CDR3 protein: CASSPGELYGYTF
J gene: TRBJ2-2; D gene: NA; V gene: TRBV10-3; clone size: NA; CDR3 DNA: TGTGCCATCAGCGAATTACAGATAGCGAACACCGGGGAGCTGTTTTTT; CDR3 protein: CAISELQIANTGELFF
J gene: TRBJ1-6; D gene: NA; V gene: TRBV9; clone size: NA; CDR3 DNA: TGTGCCAGCAGCGCCGACAGGAACTATTCACCCCTCCACTTT; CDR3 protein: CASSADRNYSPLHF
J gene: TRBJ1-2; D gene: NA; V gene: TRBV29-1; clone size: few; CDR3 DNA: TGCAGCGTCAGGGAGGGCTACACCTTC; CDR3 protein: CSVREGYTF
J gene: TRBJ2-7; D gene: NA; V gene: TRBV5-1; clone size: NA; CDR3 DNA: TGCGCCAGCAGCAGCCGAGTCTACGAGCAGTACTTC; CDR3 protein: CASSSRVYEQYF
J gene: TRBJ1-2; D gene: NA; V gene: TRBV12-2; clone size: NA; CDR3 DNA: TGTGCAAGTCGCTTCGGGCCTTCCAACTATGGCTACACCTTC; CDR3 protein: CASRFGPSNYGYTF
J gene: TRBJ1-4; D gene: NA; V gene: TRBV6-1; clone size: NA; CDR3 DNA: TGTGCCAGCAGAGAAGTAGTTAGGAATGAAAAACTGTTTTTT; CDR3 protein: CASREVVRNEKLFF
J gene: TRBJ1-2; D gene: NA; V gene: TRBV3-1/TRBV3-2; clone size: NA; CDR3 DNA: TGTGCCAGCAGCCAGACTTGGGCGGAGGGCTACACCTTC; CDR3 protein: CASSQTWAEGYTF
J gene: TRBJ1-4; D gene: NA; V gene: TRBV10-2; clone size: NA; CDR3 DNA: TGCGCCAGCAGTGAGTCAGAAGAAAAACTGTTTTTT; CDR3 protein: CASSESEEKLFF
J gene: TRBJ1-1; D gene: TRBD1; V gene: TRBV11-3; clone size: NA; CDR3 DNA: TGTGCCAGCAGCGAACAGGGGGCGAACACTGAAGCTTTCTTT; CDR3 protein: CASSEQGANTEAFF
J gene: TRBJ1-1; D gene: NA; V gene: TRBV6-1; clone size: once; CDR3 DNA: TGTGCCAGCAGTGAAATTGACAAGCCTGAAGCTTTCTTT; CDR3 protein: CASSEIDKPEAFF
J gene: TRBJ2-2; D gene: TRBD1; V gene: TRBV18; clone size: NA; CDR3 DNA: TGTGCCAGCTCACTTGGACAGGGGCGGACCGGGGAGCTGTTTTTT; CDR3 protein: CASSLGQGRTGELFF
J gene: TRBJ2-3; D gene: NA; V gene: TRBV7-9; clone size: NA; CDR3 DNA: TGTGCCAGCAGCTCGGCAGCTACGCAGTATTTT; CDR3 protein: CASSSAATQYF
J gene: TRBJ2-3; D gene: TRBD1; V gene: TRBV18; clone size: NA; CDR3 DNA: TGTGCCAGCTCGTCAACAGGGGGTCACACAGATACGCAGTATTTT; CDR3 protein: CASSSTGGHTDTQYF
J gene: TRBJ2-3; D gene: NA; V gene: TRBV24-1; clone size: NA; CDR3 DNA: TGTGCCACCAGTGATTTAAGCGCGGGTAGCACAGATACGCAGTATTTT; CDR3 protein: CATSDLSAGSTDTQYF
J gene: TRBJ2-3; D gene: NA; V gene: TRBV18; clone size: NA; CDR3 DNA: TGTGCCAGCTCACAGGGGACAAATCTACAGGCAGATACGCAGTATTTT; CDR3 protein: CASSQGTNLQADTQYF
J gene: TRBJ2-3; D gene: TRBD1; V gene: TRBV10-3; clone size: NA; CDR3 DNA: TGTGCCATCAAGGGGACAGGAAGTTACGCAGATACGCAGTATTTT; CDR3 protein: CAIKGTGSYADTQYF
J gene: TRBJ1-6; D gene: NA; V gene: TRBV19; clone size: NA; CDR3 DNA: TGTGCCACGGCGCCCGGGGATTCACCCCTCCACTTT; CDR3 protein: CATAPGDSPLHF
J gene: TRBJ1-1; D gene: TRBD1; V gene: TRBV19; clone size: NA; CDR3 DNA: TGTGCCAGTAGTAGGGACAGTCGTCTAGTGGGCACTGAAGCTTTCTTT; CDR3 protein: CASSRDSRLVGTEAFF
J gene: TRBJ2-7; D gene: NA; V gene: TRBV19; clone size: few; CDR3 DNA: TGTGCCAGTAGTGGACACCTCTCCTACGAGCAGTACTTC; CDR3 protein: CASSGHLSYEQYF
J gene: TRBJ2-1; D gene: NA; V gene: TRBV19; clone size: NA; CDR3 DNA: TGTGCCAGTAACGCCGGGAGCACCTACAATGAGCAGTTCTTC; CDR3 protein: CASNAGSTYNEQFF
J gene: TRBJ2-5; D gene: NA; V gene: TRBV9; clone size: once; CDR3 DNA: TGTGCCAGCAGCGGAAGGACAGAAGAGACCCAGTACTTC; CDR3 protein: CASSGRTEETQYF
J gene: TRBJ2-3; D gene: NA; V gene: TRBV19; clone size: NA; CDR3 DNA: TGTGCCAGTAGTATAGGCAGGGTCACAGATACGCAGTATTTT; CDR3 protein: CASSIGRVTDTQYF
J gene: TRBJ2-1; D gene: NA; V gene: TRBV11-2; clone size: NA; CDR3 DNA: TGTGCCAGCAGCTTAGTAACGTCGTGGGGTGAGCTCTACAATGAGCAGTTCTTC; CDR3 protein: CASSLVTSWGELYNEQFF
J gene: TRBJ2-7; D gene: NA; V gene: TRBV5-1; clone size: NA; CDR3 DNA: TGCGCCAGCAGCCCGCAATGGGTTGGTGACGAGCAGTACTTC; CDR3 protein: CASSPQWVGDEQYF